The sequence of this T cell receptor beta chain was determined in a study of T cells after yellow fever vaccination. Overall study findings and caveats: The appearance of a small share of clonotypes in both CD4 and CD8 compartments was observed.

V was pared by 6 bases and J by 5 bases, with 14 bases between. Germline CDR1 reads SGHDT; CDR2 reads YYEEEE. CDR3 length: 13 residues. From the 5' RACE reads, TCRdb called clonotypes with MiXCR, one entry per CDR3 protein. Found here are a few hundred thousand distinct CDR3 sequences, roughly an eighth of them singletons; the top ten hold 3.2%. Notes on this clonotype: Its antigen remains unidentified.

The material was CD4+ T cells sorted from PBMCs, obtained 15 days after the yellow fever booster vaccination. This receptor was obtained from a man younger than 35 who received the YFV17D yellow fever vaccine. The chain recombines TRBV5-6 with TRBJ2-5; D gene uncertain. CDR3 in DNA: TGTGCCAGCACCTCCCTCGACCGGGAGACCCAGTACTTC. Protein sequence: CASTSLDRETQYF. The full variable domain, its missing parts supplied by reference TRBV5-6 and TRBJ2-5, is DAGVTQSPTHLIKTRGQQVTLRCSPKSGHDTVSWYQQALGQGPQFIFQYYEEEERQRGNFPDRFSGHQFPNYSSELNVNALLLGDSALYLCASTSLDRETQYFGPGTRLLVL.